The sequence of this T cell receptor beta chain was determined in a study of CD8+CD57+ T cells in acquired aplastic anemia. CDR3 length: 13 amino acids. Per germline, CDR1 KGHDR and CDR2 SFDVKD. Trimming removed 3 bases from V and 5 bases from J, with 9 bases in between. Both TCR beta VDJ combination and CDR3 sequence profiling were carried out. Genomic DNA was the template for this profiling. TCRdb re-derived calls from the reads in MiXCR, one entry per CDR3 protein. The sample lists 150,000 to 200,000 distinct CDR3 sequences, 46% seen once, with under 3.5% in the top ten. V gene TRBV24-1 combines with J gene TRBJ2-5, with a possible D match to TRBD1 (5 bases). The sequenced sample was sorted CD4+, CD8+, or CD8+CD57+ T cells (not recorded which) from PBMCs. The TCR sequence derives from a human donor in good health. The CDR3 nucleotides read TGTGCCACCAGTGATGGGGCGCAGGAGACCCAGTACTTC. It encodes CATSDGAQETQYF.